A selection of T cell receptor beta chains follows, all from one sample in a study of blood T cell repertoires in COVID-19. The assay was immunoSEQ multiplex PCR, and TCRdb's table has in-frame clones only and misses some. The table shows under 200,000 clones, with around 83% occurring only once. Sequences were obtained from peripheral blood. Receptors were obtained from a human donor in a cohort sampled during active COVID-19. CDR3s include the opening cysteine and the closing phenylalanine or tryptophan. D genes are given only for firm matches. Size tells how often a clone was seen (once, few, many) or the class of an expanded clone, and some rows leave it out.

clone size: -; V gene: TRBV3-1/TRBV3-2; J gene: TRBJ1-3; D gene: -; CDR3 protein: CASSQGPPLTGRGNTIYF; CDR3 DNA: TGTGCCAGCAGCCAAGGCCCTCCCCTGACAGGCCGTGGAAACACCATATATTTT
clone size: once; V gene: TRBV27; J gene: TRBJ1-3; D gene: TRBD1; CDR3 protein: CASSLSAGQGPGNTIYF; CDR3 DNA: TGTGCCAGCAGTTTATCTGCGGGACAGGGTCCTGGAAACACCATATATTTT
clone size: -; V gene: TRBV14; J gene: TRBJ2-7; D gene: -; CDR3 protein: CASSGRVFHF; CDR3 DNA: TGTGCCAGCAGCGGCCGGGTCTTTCACTTC
clone size: -; V gene: TRBV5-6; J gene: TRBJ1-5; D gene: TRBD1; CDR3 protein: CASSSTGSNQPQHF; CDR3 DNA: TGTGCCAGCAGCTCGACAGGGAGCAATCAGCCCCAGCATTTT
clone size: -; V gene: TRBV10-3; J gene: TRBJ1-2; D gene: TRBD1; CDR3 protein: CAITEGQVYGYTF; CDR3 DNA: TGTGCCATCACCGAGGGACAGGTTTATGGCTACACCTTC
clone size: -; V gene: TRBV6-2/TRBV6-3; J gene: TRBJ2-3; D gene: -; CDR3 protein: CASSISGGGLADTQYF; CDR3 DNA: TGTGCCAGCAGCATCAGTGGGGGGGGCCTGGCAGATACGCAGTATTTT
clone size: once; V gene: TRBV10-2; J gene: TRBJ1-6; D gene: TRBD1; CDR3 protein: CASSNPFTGTALRSPLHF; CDR3 DNA: TGCGCCAGCAGTAATCCCTTCACGGGGACAGCCCTTCGTTCACCCCTCCACTTT
clone size: -; V gene: TRBV10-3; J gene: TRBJ1-3; D gene: TRBD1; CDR3 protein: CAISPDYSRQGGNTIYF; CDR3 DNA: TGTGCCATCAGTCCCGACTACTCCAGACAGGGTGGAAACACCATATATTTT
clone size: -; V gene: TRBV7-3; J gene: TRBJ2-7; D gene: TRBD1; CDR3 protein: CASSLGTVRAYEQYF; CDR3 DNA: TGTGCCAGCAGCTTAGGGACAGTGAGAGCCTACGAGCAGTACTTC
clone size: -; V gene: TRBV19; J gene: TRBJ2-5; D gene: TRBD2; CDR3 protein: CASSIGSGGARETQYF; CDR3 DNA: TGTGCCAGTAGTATAGGAAGCGGGGGGGCCCGGGAGACCCAGTACTTC
clone size: -; V gene: TRBV5-1; J gene: TRBJ2-6; D gene: TRBD1; CDR3 protein: CATTPRGRGGGLSGANVLTF; CDR3 DNA: TGCGCCACCACCCCCAGGGGGCGCGGAGGAGGACTCTCTGGGGCCAACGTCCTGACTTTC
clone size: -; V gene: TRBV19; J gene: TRBJ1-1; D gene: TRBD1; CDR3 protein: CASSTLGQGRVTEAFF; CDR3 DNA: TGTGCCAGTAGTACCCTGGGACAGGGTCGGGTCACTGAAGCTTTCTTT
clone size: -; V gene: TRBV19; J gene: TRBJ1-3; D gene: -; CDR3 protein: CASSNQGSAGNTIYF; CDR3 DNA: TGTGCCAGTAGTAACCAGGGGAGCGCTGGAAACACCATATATTTT
clone size: -; V gene: TRBV6-5; J gene: TRBJ1-2; D gene: -; CDR3 protein: CASSYQPGYGYTF; CDR3 DNA: TGTGCCAGCAGTTATCAACCAGGGTATGGCTACACCTTC
clone size: -; V gene: TRBV12-3/TRBV12-4; J gene: TRBJ2-7; D gene: TRBD1; CDR3 protein: CAIRQGYEQYF; CDR3 DNA: TGTGCCATCCGACAGGGATACGAGCAGTACTTC
clone size: -; V gene: TRBV5-4; J gene: TRBJ2-2; D gene: TRBD1; CDR3 protein: CASSLTGDNTGELFF; CDR3 DNA: TGTGCCAGCAGCCTGACAGGGGATAACACCGGGGAGCTGTTTTTT
clone size: -; V gene: TRBV4-2; J gene: TRBJ1-1; D gene: -; CDR3 protein: CASSPTGLNTEAFF; CDR3 DNA: TGTGCCAGCAGCCCGACAGGCCTGAACACTGAAGCTTTCTTT
clone size: -; V gene: TRBV5-4; J gene: TRBJ2-3; D gene: TRBD1; CDR3 protein: CASSSGQGTDTQYF; CDR3 DNA: TGTGCCAGCAGCTCGGGACAGGGCACAGATACGCAGTATTTT
clone size: -; V gene: TRBV3-1/TRBV3-2; J gene: TRBJ1-6; D gene: -; CDR3 protein: CASSQLAGSPLHF; CDR3 DNA: TGTGCCAGCAGCCAACTCGCGGGATCACCCCTCCACTTT
clone size: -; V gene: TRBV7-2; J gene: TRBJ1-2; D gene: TRBD1; CDR3 protein: CASSSGTGLGYGYTF; CDR3 DNA: TGTGCCAGCAGCAGCGGGACAGGGCTAGGCTATGGCTACACCTTC
clone size: -; V gene: TRBV6-2/TRBV6-3; J gene: TRBJ2-7; D gene: -; CDR3 protein: CASSYAVDHYEQYF; CDR3 DNA: TGTGCCAGCAGTTACGCGGTCGATCACTACGAGCAGTACTTC
clone size: -; V gene: TRBV27; J gene: TRBJ2-7; D gene: -; CDR3 protein: CASSLTRTYEQYF; CDR3 DNA: TGTGCCAGCAGCTTAACGCGTACCTACGAGCAGTACTTC
clone size: -; V gene: TRBV5-1; J gene: TRBJ1-2; D gene: -; CDR3 protein: CASSLVGGYGYTF; CDR3 DNA: TGCGCCAGCAGCTTGGTGGGGGGCTATGGCTACACCTTC
clone size: -; V gene: TRBV7-3; J gene: TRBJ2-7; D gene: TRBD1; CDR3 protein: CASSLTGTGGEQYF; CDR3 DNA: TGTGCCAGCAGCTTAACCGGGACAGGGGGCGAGCAGTACTTC
clone size: -; V gene: TRBV9; J gene: TRBJ2-2; D gene: -; CDR3 protein: CASSPIGGLQSNTGELFF; CDR3 DNA: TGTGCCAGCAGCCCCATCGGAGGGCTGCAATCGAACACCGGGGAGCTGTTTTTT
clone size: -; V gene: TRBV6-2/TRBV6-3; J gene: TRBJ2-7; D gene: TRBD2; CDR3 protein: CASSYPTSGIGAYEQYF; CDR3 DNA: TGTGCCAGCAGTTACCCCACTAGCGGGATTGGGGCCTACGAGCAGTACTTC
clone size: once; V gene: TRBV6-6; J gene: TRBJ2-7; D gene: -; CDR3 protein: CATSNRERAEQYF; CDR3 DNA: TGTGCCACTTCAAACCGGGAGCGGGCCGAGCAGTACTTC
clone size: -; V gene: TRBV10-2; J gene: TRBJ2-6; D gene: -; CDR3 protein: CASSGLAQVGSGANVLTF; CDR3 DNA: TGCGCCAGCAGCGGCCTCGCTCAGGTCGGCTCTGGGGCCAACGTCCTGACTTTC
clone size: -; V gene: TRBV4-2; J gene: TRBJ2-7; D gene: TRBD2; CDR3 protein: CASSLRTSGSYEQYF; CDR3 DNA: TGTGCCAGCAGTCTAAGGACTAGCGGCTCCTACGAGCAGTACTTC
clone size: -; V gene: TRBV19; J gene: TRBJ2-2; D gene: TRBD1; CDR3 protein: CASSRDREGTGELFF; CDR3 DNA: TGTGCCAGTAGTAGGGACAGGGAGGGCACCGGGGAGCTGTTTTTT
clone size: -; V gene: TRBV28; J gene: TRBJ1-2; D gene: -; CDR3 protein: CASSSFSSTVNYGYTF; CDR3 DNA: TGTGCCAGCAGTTCCTTCTCTTCGACAGTTAACTATGGCTACACCTTC
clone size: -; V gene: TRBV9; J gene: TRBJ2-2; D gene: TRBD2; CDR3 protein: CASSVGTSSVGELFF; CDR3 DNA: TGTGCCAGCAGCGTAGGGACTAGCAGCGTCGGGGAGCTGTTTTTT
clone size: -; V gene: TRBV6-1; J gene: TRBJ2-7; D gene: TRBD1; CDR3 protein: CASSEASWDRSYEQYF; CDR3 DNA: TGTGCCAGCAGTGAAGCGAGTTGGGACAGATCCTACGAGCAGTACTTC
clone size: -; V gene: TRBV11-3; J gene: TRBJ2-7; D gene: TRBD2; CDR3 protein: CASSSRGPGGSGEQYF; CDR3 DNA: TGTGCCAGCAGCTCGAGAGGACCGGGGGGATCGGGCGAGCAGTACTTC
clone size: -; V gene: TRBV14; J gene: TRBJ1-1; D gene: -; CDR3 protein: CASSQDWQAGGTEAFF; CDR3 DNA: TGTGCCAGCAGCCAAGATTGGCAGGCGGGGGGCACTGAAGCTTTCTTT
clone size: -; V gene: TRBV2; J gene: TRBJ2-3; D gene: -; CDR3 protein: CASSRTAGATITDTQYF; CDR3 DNA: TGTGCCAGCAGTCGCACCGCAGGGGCAACCATCACAGATACGCAGTATTTT
clone size: -; V gene: TRBV7-3; J gene: TRBJ1-3; D gene: TRBD1; CDR3 protein: CASSPRQGDTIYF; CDR3 DNA: TGTGCCAGCAGCCCCCGACAGGGCGACACCATATATTTT
clone size: -; V gene: TRBV7-2; J gene: TRBJ2-3; D gene: TRBD1; CDR3 protein: CASSLGTGLSTDTQYF; CDR3 DNA: TGTGCCAGCAGCTTAGGGACAGGGCTAAGCACAGATACGCAGTATTTT
clone size: -; V gene: TRBV6-5; J gene: TRBJ1-5; D gene: TRBD1; CDR3 protein: CARVQGSSNQPQHF; CDR3 DNA: TGTGCCAGGGTACAGGGGTCTAGCAATCAGCCCCAGCATTTT
clone size: once; V gene: TRBV28; J gene: TRBJ1-5; D gene: -; CDR3 protein: CASKTDRRNQPQHF; CDR3 DNA: TGTGCCAGCAAGACCGACAGGCGCAATCAGCCCCAGCATTTT
clone size: -; V gene: TRBV18; J gene: TRBJ1-2; D gene: -; CDR3 protein: CASSPPEGRGGYTF; CDR3 DNA: TGTGCCAGCTCACCACCGGAGGGCCGGGGTGGCTACACCTTC
clone size: -; V gene: TRBV19; J gene: TRBJ1-1; D gene: -; CDR3 protein: CASASGEAFF; CDR3 DNA: TGTGCCAGCGCCAGTGGGGAGGCTTTCTTT
clone size: once; V gene: TRBV10-2; J gene: TRBJ1-4; D gene: -; CDR3 protein: CASSEYGRGGEKLFF; CDR3 DNA: TGCGCCAGCAGTGAATACGGCAGGGGTGGGGAAAAACTGTTTTTT